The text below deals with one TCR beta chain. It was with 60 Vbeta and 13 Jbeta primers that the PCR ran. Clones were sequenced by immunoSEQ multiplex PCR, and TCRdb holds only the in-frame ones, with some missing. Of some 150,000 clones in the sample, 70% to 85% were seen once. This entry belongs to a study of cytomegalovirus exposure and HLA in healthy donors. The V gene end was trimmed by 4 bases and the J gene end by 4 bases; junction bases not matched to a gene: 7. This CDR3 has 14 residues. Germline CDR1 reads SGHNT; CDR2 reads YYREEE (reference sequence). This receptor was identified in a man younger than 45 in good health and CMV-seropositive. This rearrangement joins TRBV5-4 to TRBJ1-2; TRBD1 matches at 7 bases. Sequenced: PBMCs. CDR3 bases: TGTGCCAGCAGCACGAGACAGGGACTCTATGGCTACACCTTC. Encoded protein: CASSTRQGLYGYTF.